The clone carrying this TCR beta chain occurred many times. TCRdb reprocessed the 5' RACE reads with MiXCR, giving one entry per CDR3 protein. The sample comprises about 97,000 distinct CDR3 sequences, about an eighth of which are singletons, and roughly 6.3% rests with the top ten. This sample is drawn from a study of early T cells in non-severe SARS-CoV-2 infection. CDR3 length: 14 amino acids. Trimming shortened V by 7 bases and J by 4 bases, and 13 bases separated the two germline ends. Germline loops: CDR1 MNHNS, CDR2 SASEGT. Sequencing was performed on whole blood. V gene TRBV6-1 combines with J gene TRBJ2-2, with unresolved D. The TCR was taken from an adult who was a healthcare worker with PCR-confirmed SARS-CoV-2 infection or an uninfected control (not recorded which). Here the CDR3 reads CASIPGSFTGELFF. The CDR3, as DNA: TGTGCCAGCATCCCCGGGTCTTTCACCGGGGAGCTGTTTTTT.